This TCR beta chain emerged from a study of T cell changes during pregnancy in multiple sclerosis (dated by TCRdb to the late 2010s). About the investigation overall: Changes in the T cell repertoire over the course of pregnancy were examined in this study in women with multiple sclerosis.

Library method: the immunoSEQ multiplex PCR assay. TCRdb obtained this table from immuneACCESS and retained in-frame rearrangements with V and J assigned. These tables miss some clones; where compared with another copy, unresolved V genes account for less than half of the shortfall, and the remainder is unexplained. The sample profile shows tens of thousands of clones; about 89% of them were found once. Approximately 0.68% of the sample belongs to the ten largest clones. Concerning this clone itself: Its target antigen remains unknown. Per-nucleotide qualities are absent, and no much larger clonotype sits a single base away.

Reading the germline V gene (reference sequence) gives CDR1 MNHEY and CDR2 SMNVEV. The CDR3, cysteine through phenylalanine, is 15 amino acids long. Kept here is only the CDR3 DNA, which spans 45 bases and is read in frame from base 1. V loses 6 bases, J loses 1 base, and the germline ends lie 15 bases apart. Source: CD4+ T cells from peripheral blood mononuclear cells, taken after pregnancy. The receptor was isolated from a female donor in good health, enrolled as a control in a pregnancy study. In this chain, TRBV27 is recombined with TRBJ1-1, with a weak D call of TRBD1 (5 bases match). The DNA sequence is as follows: TGTGCCAGCAGCCCGTGGGGTCAGGGGAACACTGAAGCTTTCTTT. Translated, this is CASSPWGQGNTEAFF.